The sequence of this T cell receptor beta chain was determined in a study of CD4 and CD8 cells across lung adenocarcinoma regions. Germline V gives CDR1 ENHRY, CDR2 SYGVKD. CDR3 length: 15 amino acids. V lost 6 bases and J lost 2, with 13 bases in between. Donors had localized lung adenocarcinoma, a non-small cell lung cancer. Using its own MiXCR run on the PCR reads, TCRdb lists one record per CDR3 protein. The sample lists about 5,300 distinct CDR3 sequences; 62% were seen once. This sequence originates from a female donor with lung adenocarcinoma. The CD4 and CD8 labels of this study may be unreliable. This chain connects TRBV10-3 to TRBJ2-2; D is possibly TRBD1 (6 bases). The specimen was CD4+ T cells from the center of a lung tumor. The CDR3 spells CAISPGHFNTGELFF. The CDR3 DNA reads as TGTGCCATCAGCCCGGGACACTTCAACACCGGGGAGCTGTTTTTT.